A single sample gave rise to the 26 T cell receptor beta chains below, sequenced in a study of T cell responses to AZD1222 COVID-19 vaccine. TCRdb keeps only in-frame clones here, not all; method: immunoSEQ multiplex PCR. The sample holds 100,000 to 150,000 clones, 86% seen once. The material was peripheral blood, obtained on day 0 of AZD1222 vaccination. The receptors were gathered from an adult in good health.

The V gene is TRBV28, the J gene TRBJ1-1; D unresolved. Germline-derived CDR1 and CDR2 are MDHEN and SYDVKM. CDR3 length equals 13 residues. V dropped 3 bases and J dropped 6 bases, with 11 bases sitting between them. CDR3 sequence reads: CASSFRRVSEAFF. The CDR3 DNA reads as TGTGCCAGCAGTTTTCGGAGGGTCTCTGAAGCTTTCTTT.

The CDR3 here is CASRASGGDTQYF. CDR3 DNA sequence: TGCGCCAGCAGGGCGAGCGGGGGTGATACGCAGTATTTT. The genes are TRBV10-2 and TRBJ2-3; TRBD2 matches 8 bases. V gave up 6 bases and J gave up 6 bases; unmatched junction bases: 5. This CDR3 is built from 13 residues. Per germline, CDR1 WSHSY and CDR2 SAAADI.

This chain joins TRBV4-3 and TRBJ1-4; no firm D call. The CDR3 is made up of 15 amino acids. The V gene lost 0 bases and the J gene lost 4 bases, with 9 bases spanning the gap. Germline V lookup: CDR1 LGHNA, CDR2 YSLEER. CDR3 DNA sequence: TGCGCCAGCAGCCAAGAGCCGGCGTATAATGAAAAACTGTTTTTT. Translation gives CASSQEPAYNEKLFF.

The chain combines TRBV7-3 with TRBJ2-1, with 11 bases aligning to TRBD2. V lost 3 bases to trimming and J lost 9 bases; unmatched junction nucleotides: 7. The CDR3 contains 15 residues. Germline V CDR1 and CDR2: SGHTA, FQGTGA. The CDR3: CASSLVAGGRGEQFF. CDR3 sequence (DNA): TGTGCCAGCAGCTTGGTAGCGGGAGGGCGGGGTGAGCAGTTCTTC.

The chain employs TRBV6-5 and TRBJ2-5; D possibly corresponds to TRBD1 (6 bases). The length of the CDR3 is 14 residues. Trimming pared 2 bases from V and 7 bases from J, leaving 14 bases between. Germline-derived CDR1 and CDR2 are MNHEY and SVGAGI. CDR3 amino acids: CASSYGGGWGTQYF. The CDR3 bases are TGTGCCAGCAGTTACGGGGGCGGCTGGGGGACCCAGTACTTC.

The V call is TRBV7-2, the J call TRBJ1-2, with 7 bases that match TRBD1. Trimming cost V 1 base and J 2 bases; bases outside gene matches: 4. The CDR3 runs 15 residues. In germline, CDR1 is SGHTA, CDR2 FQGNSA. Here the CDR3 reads CASSLVDRVNYGYTF. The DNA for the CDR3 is TGTGCCAGCAGCTTAGTTGACAGGGTAAACTATGGCTACACCTTC. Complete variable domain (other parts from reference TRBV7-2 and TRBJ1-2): GAGVSQSPSNKVTEKGKDVELRCDPISGHTALYWYRQSLGQGLEFLIYFQGNSAPDKSGLPSDRFSAERTGGSVSTLTIQRTQQEDSAVYLCASSLVDRVNYGYTFGSGTRLTVV.

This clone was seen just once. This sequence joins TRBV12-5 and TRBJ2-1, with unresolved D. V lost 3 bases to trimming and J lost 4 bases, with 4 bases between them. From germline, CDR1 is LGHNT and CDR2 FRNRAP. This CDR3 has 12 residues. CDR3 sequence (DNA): TGTGCTAGTGGTTTAGAGTACAATGAGCAGTTCTTC. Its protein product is CASGLEYNEQFF.

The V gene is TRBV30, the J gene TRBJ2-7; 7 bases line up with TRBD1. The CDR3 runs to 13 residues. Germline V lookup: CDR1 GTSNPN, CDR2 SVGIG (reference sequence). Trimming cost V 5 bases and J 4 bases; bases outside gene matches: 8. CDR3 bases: TGTGCCTGGGGGGTACAGGGGTGGTACGAGCAGTACTTC. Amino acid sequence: CAWGVQGWYEQYF.

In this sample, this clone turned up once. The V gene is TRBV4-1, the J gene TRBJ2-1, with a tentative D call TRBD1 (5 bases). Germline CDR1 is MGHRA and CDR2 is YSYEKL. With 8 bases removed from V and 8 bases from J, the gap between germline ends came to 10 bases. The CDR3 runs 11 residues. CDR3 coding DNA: TGCGCCAGCGGGCAGGGCGATGAGCAGTTCTTC. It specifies CASGQGDEQFF.

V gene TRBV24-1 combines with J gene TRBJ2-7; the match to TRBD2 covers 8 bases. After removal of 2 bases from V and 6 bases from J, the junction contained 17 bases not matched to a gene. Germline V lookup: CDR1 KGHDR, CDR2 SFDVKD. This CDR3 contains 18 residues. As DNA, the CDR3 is TGTGCCACCAGTGATTCGACGGCGTCCCGAGCGGGAGTGCGCGAGCAGTACTTC. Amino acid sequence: CATSDSTASRAGVREQYF.

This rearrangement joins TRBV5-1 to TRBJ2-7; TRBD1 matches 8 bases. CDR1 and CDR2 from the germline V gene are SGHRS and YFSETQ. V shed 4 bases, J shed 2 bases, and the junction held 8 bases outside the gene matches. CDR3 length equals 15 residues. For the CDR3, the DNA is TGCGCCAGCAGCCAAAGGGGACAGGCCACCTACGAGCAGTACTTC. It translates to CASSQRGQATYEQYF.

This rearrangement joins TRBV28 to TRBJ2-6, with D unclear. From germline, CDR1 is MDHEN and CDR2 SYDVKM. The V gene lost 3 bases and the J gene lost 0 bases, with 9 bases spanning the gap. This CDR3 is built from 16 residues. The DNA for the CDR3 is TGTGCCAGCAGTTTTTCGGCAGCCTCTGGGGCCAACGTCCTGACTTTC. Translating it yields CASSFSAASGANVLTF.

The CDR3 reads CASSLGAPPGQPYEQYF. CDR3 nucleotide sequence: TGTGCCAGCAGCTTAGGGGCTCCTCCGGGACAGCCCTACGAGCAGTACTTC. The chain uses TRBV7-6 and TRBJ2-7, with 7 bases fitting TRBD1. The trim removed 1 base at V and 2 bases at J, leaving 11 bases unmatched. The CDR3 runs 17 residues. In germline, CDR1 is SGHVS, CDR2 FNYEAQ.

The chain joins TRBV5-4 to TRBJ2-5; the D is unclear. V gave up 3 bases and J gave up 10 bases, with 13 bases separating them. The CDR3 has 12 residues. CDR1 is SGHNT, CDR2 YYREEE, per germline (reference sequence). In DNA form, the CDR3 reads TGTGCCAGCAGCTCCTACCGCCAGGACCAGTACTTC. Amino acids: CASSSYRQDQYF.

The DNA for the CDR3 is TGTGCCAGCAGTTTGACAGCTAAGGGCTACACCTTC. As protein: CASSLTAKGYTF. The rearrangement uses TRBV28 and TRBJ1-2; tentative D call: TRBD1 (5 bases). Germline loops: CDR1 MDHEN, CDR2 SYDVKM. V was trimmed by 3 bases and J by 8 bases, leaving 10 bases between them. The CDR3 loop spans 12 amino acids.

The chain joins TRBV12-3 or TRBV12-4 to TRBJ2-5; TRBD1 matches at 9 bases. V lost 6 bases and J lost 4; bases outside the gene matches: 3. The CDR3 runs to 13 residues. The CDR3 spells CASRWGQGETQYF. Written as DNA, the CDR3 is TGTGCCAGCAGGTGGGGACAGGGAGAGACCCAGTACTTC.

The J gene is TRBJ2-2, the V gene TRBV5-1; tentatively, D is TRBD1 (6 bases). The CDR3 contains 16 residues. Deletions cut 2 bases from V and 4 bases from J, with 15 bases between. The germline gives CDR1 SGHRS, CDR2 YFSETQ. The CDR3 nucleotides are TGCGCCAGCAGCTTCCAAACAGGGCCGGGCACCGGGGAGCTGTTTTTT. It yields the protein CASSFQTGPGTGELFF.

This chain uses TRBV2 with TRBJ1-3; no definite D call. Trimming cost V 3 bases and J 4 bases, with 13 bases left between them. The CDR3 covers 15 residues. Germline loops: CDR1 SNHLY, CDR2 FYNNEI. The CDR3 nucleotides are TGTGCCAGCAGTGACCAGGCAACAAGGGGAAACACCATATATTTT. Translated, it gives CASSDQATRGNTIYF.

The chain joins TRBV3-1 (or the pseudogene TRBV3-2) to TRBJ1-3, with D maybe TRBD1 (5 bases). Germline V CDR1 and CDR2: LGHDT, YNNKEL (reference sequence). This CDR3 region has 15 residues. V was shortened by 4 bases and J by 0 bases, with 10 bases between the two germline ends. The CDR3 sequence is CASSPRGFSGNTIYF. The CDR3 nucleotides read TGTGCCAGCAGCCCTCGGGGGTTCTCTGGAAACACCATATATTTT.

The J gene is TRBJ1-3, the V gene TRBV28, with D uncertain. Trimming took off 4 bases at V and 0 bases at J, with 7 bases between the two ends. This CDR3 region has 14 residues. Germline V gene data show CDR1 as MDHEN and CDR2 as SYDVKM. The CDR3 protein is CASSSPASGNTIYF. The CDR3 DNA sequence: TGTGCCAGCAGTTCTCCAGCCTCTGGAAACACCATATATTTT.

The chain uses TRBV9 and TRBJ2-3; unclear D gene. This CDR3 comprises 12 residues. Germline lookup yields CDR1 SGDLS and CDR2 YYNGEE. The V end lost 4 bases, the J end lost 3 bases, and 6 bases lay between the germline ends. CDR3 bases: TGTGCCAGCAGCTCCATAACAGATACGCAGTATTTT. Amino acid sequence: CASSSITDTQYF.

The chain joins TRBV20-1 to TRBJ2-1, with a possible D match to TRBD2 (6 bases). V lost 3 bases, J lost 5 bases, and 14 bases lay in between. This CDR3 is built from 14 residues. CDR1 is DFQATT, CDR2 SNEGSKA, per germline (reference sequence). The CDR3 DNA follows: TGCAGTGCTAGTAGGGCGGGAAGCCACAATGAGCAGTTCTTC. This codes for CSASRAGSHNEQFF.

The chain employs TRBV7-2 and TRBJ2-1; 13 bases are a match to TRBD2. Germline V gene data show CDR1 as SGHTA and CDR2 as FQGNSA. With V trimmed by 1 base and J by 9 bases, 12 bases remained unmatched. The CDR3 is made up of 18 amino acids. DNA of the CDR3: TGTGCCAGCAGCTTAGGAGGTAGGGGACTAGCGGGACTCGGTGAGCAGTTCTTC. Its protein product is CASSLGGRGLAGLGEQFF.

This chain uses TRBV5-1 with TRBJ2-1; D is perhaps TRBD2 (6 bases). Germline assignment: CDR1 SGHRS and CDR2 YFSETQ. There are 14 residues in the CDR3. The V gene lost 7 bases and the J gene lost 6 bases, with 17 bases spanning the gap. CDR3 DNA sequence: TGCGCCAGCGGGCTGGCAGGACTAAGCAATGAGCAGTTCTTC. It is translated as CASGLAGLSNEQFF.

The CDR3 here is CASSLDRESYNEQFF. The CDR3 DNA reads TGTGCCAGCAGCTTAGACCGGGAGTCCTACAATGAGCAGTTCTTC. The rearrangement joins TRBV7-2 to TRBJ2-1; a weak D match, TRBD2 (6 bases). From germline, CDR1 is SGHTA and CDR2 FQGNSA. This CDR3 region has 15 residues. Trimming stripped 1 base from V and 1 base from J, with 8 bases between.

The CDR3 here is CASSPRSSTEAFF. In nucleotides, the CDR3 is TGTGCCAGCAGTCCCCGGTCCAGCACTGAAGCTTTCTTT. V is TRBV27 and J is TRBJ1-1; no clear D. This CDR3 comprises 13 residues. Germline V gene data show CDR1 as MNHEY and CDR2 as SMNVEV (reference sequence). Trimming pared 5 bases from V and 4 bases from J, leaving 11 bases between.